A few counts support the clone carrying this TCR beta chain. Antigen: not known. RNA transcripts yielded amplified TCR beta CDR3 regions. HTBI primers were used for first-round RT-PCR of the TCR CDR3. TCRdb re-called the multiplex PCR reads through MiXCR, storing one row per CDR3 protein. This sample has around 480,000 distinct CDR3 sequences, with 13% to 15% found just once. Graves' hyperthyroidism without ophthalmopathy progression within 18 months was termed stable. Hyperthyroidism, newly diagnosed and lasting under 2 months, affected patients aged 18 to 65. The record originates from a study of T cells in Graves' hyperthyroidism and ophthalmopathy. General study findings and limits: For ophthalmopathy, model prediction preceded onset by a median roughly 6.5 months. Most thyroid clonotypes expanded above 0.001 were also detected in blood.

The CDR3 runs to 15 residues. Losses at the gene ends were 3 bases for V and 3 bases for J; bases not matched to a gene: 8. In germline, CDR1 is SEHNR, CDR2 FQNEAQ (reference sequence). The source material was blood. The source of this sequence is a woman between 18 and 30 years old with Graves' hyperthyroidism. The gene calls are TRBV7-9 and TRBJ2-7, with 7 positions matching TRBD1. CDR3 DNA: TGTGCCAGCAGCTTGCGGACAGGTCCTTACTACGAGCAGTACTTC. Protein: CASSLRTGPYYEQYF.